A single sample gave rise to the 29 T cell receptor beta chains below, sequenced in a study of T cell changes during pregnancy in multiple sclerosis. The method was immunoSEQ multiplex PCR; TCRdb's version includes in-frame clones alone and lacks a portion of them. The sample holds 40,000 or so clones, roughly 89% seen once. The sample in question was CD4+ T cells from peripheral blood mononuclear cells, obtained in the first trimester of pregnancy. The source of these receptors is a female donor with multiple sclerosis, enrolled in a pregnancy study.

The V call is TRBV12-5, the J call TRBJ2-3; D is possibly TRBD2 (5 bases). V was cut by 4 bases and J by 0 bases, with 14 bases left in between. From germline, CDR1 is LGHNT and CDR2 FRNRAP. The CDR3 has 16 amino acids. CDR3: CASGSRTVLSTDTQYF. In DNA, the CDR3 is TGTGCTAGTGGTTCCAGGACTGTCCTTAGCACAGATACGCAGTATTTT.

The table lists this clone with a count of one. The chain has TRBV29-1 and TRBJ2-3; 10 bases align to TRBD2. In germline, CDR1 is SQVTM, CDR2 ANQGSEA. The CDR3 has 14 residues. V dropped 3 bases and J dropped 5; count of bases not matched to a gene: 5. CDR3 sequence reads: CSVEAAGGQDTQYF. CDR3 coding DNA: TGCAGCGTTGAGGCAGCGGGAGGGCAAGATACGCAGTATTTT.

V usage is TRBV29-1 and J usage is TRBJ2-1, with TRBD1 as a possible D gene (5 bases). Germline V gene data show CDR1 as SQVTM and CDR2 as ANQGSEA. The ends were cut back, 7 bases at V and 6 bases at J, with 13 bases in the middle. This CDR3 has 12 amino acids. In DNA form, the CDR3 reads TGCAGCGCCCGAGAACAGGTCAATGAGCAGTTCTTC. Residues: CSAREQVNEQFF.

This CDR3 reads CASSQRTGTTAFF. CDR3 coding DNA: TGCGCCAGCAGCCAACGAACCGGGACAACGGCTTTCTTT. V gene TRBV4-3 combines with J gene TRBJ1-1; possible D gene TRBD1, 6 bases. The CDR3 consists of 13 residues. V lost 2 bases and J 11 bases, leaving 15 bases between the germline ends. Germline V gene lookup returns CDR1 LGHNA and CDR2 YSLEER.

This rearrangement joins TRBV27 to TRBJ2-1; 11 bases are a match to TRBD1. CDR3 length equals 15 residues. CDR1 MNHEY and CDR2 SMNVEV come from the germline V gene (reference sequence). V shed 5 bases and J 5 bases; nucleotides not matched to a gene: 5. The CDR3 sequence is CASSPDRGRDNEQFF. CDR3 sequence (DNA): TGTGCCAGCAGTCCGGACAGGGGGCGGGACAATGAGCAGTTCTTC.

The J gene is TRBJ2-7, the V gene TRBV29-1; possibly TRBD2 for D (6 bases). Trimming left V 6 bases short and J 1 base short, with 19 bases between. Germline CDR1 SQVTM, CDR2 ANQGSEA. This CDR3 region has 15 residues. CDR3 residues: CSVIWGLLNSYEQYF. For the CDR3, the DNA is TGCAGCGTAATCTGGGGACTCTTAAATTCCTACGAGCAGTACTTC.

The chain joins TRBV27 to TRBJ2-3; D perhaps matches TRBD2 (6 bases). V lost 0 bases, J lost 4 bases, and 8 bases lay in between. Per the germline V gene, CDR1 is MNHEY and CDR2 is SMNVEV (reference sequence). This CDR3 is 14 amino acids long. The CDR3 is CASSLSGGSDTQYF. DNA of the CDR3: TGTGCCAGCAGTTTATCCGGAGGGTCAGATACGCAGTATTTT.

The chain joins TRBV9 to TRBJ1-1, with D possibly matching TRBD1 (5 bases). Looked up from germline, CDR1 is SGDLS and CDR2 is YYNGEE. The germline V and J ends were trimmed by 3 bases and 4 bases, with 16 bases remaining between them. The CDR3 has 15 amino acids. CDR3 loop: CASSGGGTLGTEAFF. Written as DNA, the CDR3 is TGTGCCAGCAGCGGGGGCGGAACCCTGGGCACTGAAGCTTTCTTT. Complete variable domain (other parts from reference TRBV9 and TRBJ1-1): DSGVTQTPKHLITATGQRVTLRCSPRSGDLSVYWYQQSLDQGLQFLIQYYNGEERAKGNILERFSAQQFPDLHSELNLSSLELGDSALYFCASSGGGTLGTEAFFGQGTRLTVV.

The chain has TRBV27 and TRBJ2-2, with D possibly TRBD2 on 6 matching bases. The CDR3 runs to 16 residues. The V end lost 5 bases, the J end lost 0 bases, and 13 bases lay between the germline ends. CDR1 and CDR2 from the germline V gene are MNHEY and SMNVEV (reference sequence). As DNA, the CDR3 is TGTGCCAGCAGTGTGGACTACCTCGCGAACACCGGGGAGCTGTTTTTT. It translates to CASSVDYLANTGELFF.

This chain uses TRBV29-1 with TRBJ2-7, with 7 bases identical to TRBD2. Germline V lookup: CDR1 SQVTM, CDR2 ANQGSEA. This CDR3 comprises 11 residues. Trimming at V came to 4 bases and at J to 5 bases, leaving 2 bases not matched to a gene. CDR3: CSVALAHEQYF. As DNA, the CDR3 is TGCAGCGTTGCACTAGCGCACGAGCAGTACTTC.

V gene TRBV30 combines with J gene TRBJ2-3; no firm D call. The CDR3 sequence is 13 residues long. From germline, CDR1 is GTSNPN and CDR2 SVGIG (reference sequence). V was clipped by 0 bases and J by 2 bases, with 6 bases between them. CDR3 coding DNA: TGTGCCTGGAGTGTCCCTGTCACAGATACGCAGTATTTT. The encoded protein is CAWSVPVTDTQYF.

The rearrangement joins TRBV30 to TRBJ2-2; D might be TRBD2 (6 bases). Per the germline V gene, CDR1 is GTSNPN and CDR2 is SVGIG (reference sequence). The CDR3 sequence is 12 residues long. V was shortened by 4 bases and J by 9 bases, with 12 bases between the two germline ends. The chain's CDR3 is CAWNYGTRELFF. The CDR3, as DNA: TGTGCCTGGAACTATGGGACTCGGGAGCTGTTTTTT.

For the CDR3, the DNA is TGTGCCAGCAGTTACGAAACAGGGGGTTCCAACGAGCAGTACTTC. This translates into CASSYETGGSNEQYF. The V gene is TRBV6-6, the J gene TRBJ2-7, with 8 bases matching TRBD1. The CDR3 spans 15 residues. The J segment lost 5 bases and the V segment lost 2 bases, leaving 8 bases of the junction unmatched. Germline loops: CDR1 MNHNY, CDR2 SVGAGI (reference sequence).

The CDR3 DNA is TGTGCCAGTAGTAATTCCAGGGCTGGCTACACCTTC. Translation: CASSNSRAGYTF. This sequence joins TRBV19 and TRBJ1-2; perhaps TRBD1 as D (5 bases). Germline V CDR1 and CDR2: LNHDA, SQIVND (reference sequence). This CDR3 spans 12 amino acids. V was pared by 4 bases and J by 7 bases, with 10 bases between.

This chain connects TRBV7-8 to TRBJ1-3; D not certain. Germline V lookup: CDR1 SGHVS, CDR2 FQNEAQ. V lost 4 bases, J lost 5 bases, and 18 bases lay in between. The CDR3 has 16 residues. The CDR3 is CASSSPPGQHRNTIYF. The CDR3 DNA follows: TGTGCCAGCAGCTCTCCCCCAGGCCAGCATCGAAACACCATATATTTT.

The rearrangement uses TRBV18 and TRBJ2-1, with 12 bases lining up with TRBD1. V shed 8 bases, J shed 9 bases, and the junction held 5 bases outside the gene matches. This CDR3 region has 13 residues. CDR1 is KGHSH, CDR2 LQKENI, per germline. The CDR3 DNA reads TGTGCCAGCACCGGGACAGGGGGCATTGAGCAGTTCTTC. Amino acids: CASTGTGGIEQFF.

The chain employs TRBV13 and TRBJ2-1; D possibly corresponds to TRBD2 (7 bases). CDR3 length: 16 amino acids. The germline V gene encodes CDR1 PRHDT and CDR2 FYEKMQ (reference sequence). Trimming left V 3 bases short and J 11 bases short, with 23 bases between. CDR3 amino acids: CASSLGRGLGGVKQFF. The CDR3 DNA is TGTGCCAGCAGCTTGGGCCGGGGGCTAGGGGGGGTAAAGCAGTTCTTC.

The J gene is TRBJ2-1, the V gene TRBV30; TRBD2 aligns across 10 bases. Germline loops: CDR1 GTSNPN, CDR2 SVGIG (reference sequence). CDR3 length equals 20 residues. V was clipped by 4 bases and J by 4 bases; unmatched bases: 22. CDR3 protein: CAWTSGRRIGPSRGYNEQFF. Written as DNA, the CDR3 is TGTGCCTGGACTAGCGGGAGAAGAATCGGCCCCTCAAGAGGGTACAATGAGCAGTTCTTC.

The chain is built from TRBV7-9 and TRBJ2-3, with 8 bases that match TRBD2. There are 15 residues in the CDR3. Germline V gene lookup returns CDR1 SEHNR and CDR2 FQNEAQ (reference sequence). Trimming cost V 4 bases and J 2 bases; bases outside gene matches: 5. The CDR3 sequence: CASSSLAGNTDTQYF. In DNA, the CDR3 is TGTGCCAGCAGCTCCTTAGCGGGGAACACAGATACGCAGTATTTT.

The chain's CDR3 is CAWSGPLWRTGELFF. The CDR3 bases are TGTGCCTGGTCCGGGCCGTTATGGAGGACCGGGGAGCTGTTTTTT. The J gene is TRBJ2-2, the V gene TRBV30; TRBD2 is a possible D gene (5 bases). V dropped 5 bases and J dropped 5 bases, with 18 bases sitting between them. Looked up from germline, CDR1 is GTSNPN and CDR2 is SVGIG (reference sequence). The CDR3 length is 15 residues.

The chain's CDR3 is CASSIRRTDDTGELFF. The DNA of the CDR3 is TGTGCCAGTAGTATACGAAGGACAGACGACACCGGGGAGCTGTTTTTT. The J gene is TRBJ2-2, the V gene TRBV19; a possible D gene is TRBD1 (6 bases). Trimming stripped 2 bases from V and 3 bases from J, with 13 bases between. The germline gives CDR1 LNHDA, CDR2 SQIVND (reference sequence). CDR3 size: 16 residues.

The rearrangement uses TRBV7-2 and TRBJ2-7; no firm D call. The V end lost 5 bases, the J end lost 0 bases, and 14 bases lay between the germline ends. CDR1 is SGHTA and CDR2 is FQGNSA in the germline V gene. The CDR3 runs to 15 residues. CDR3 DNA: TGTGCCAGCAGCCCGAGGTTCTTTAGCTCCTACGAGCAGTACTTC. Its translation is CASSPRFFSSYEQYF.

This sequence joins TRBV9 and TRBJ2-2; 14 bases align to TRBD2. The CDR3 runs to 18 residues. Germline trimming cut 0 bases from V and 4 bases from J; bases unmatched to any gene: 5. Germline loops: CDR1 SGDLS, CDR2 YYNGEE. In nucleotides, the CDR3 is TGTGCCAGCAGCGTAGGACTAGCGGGAGGGCTCTTCACCGGGGAGCTGTTTTTT. It codes for CASSVGLAGGLFTGELFF.

This clone was detected a few times. DNA of the CDR3: TGTGCCAGCAGTTACGTAACCGGGACAGGGGGCTCCGAGCAGTACTTC. Protein product: CASSYVTGTGGSEQYF. This chain links TRBV6-6 with TRBJ2-7; TRBD1 aligns across 12 bases. In germline, CDR1 is MNHNY, CDR2 SVGAGI (reference sequence). The CDR3 contains 16 residues. V lost 2 bases, J lost 6 bases, and 8 bases stayed unmatched.

The chain couples TRBV21-1 to TRBJ2-2; the table's D call, TRBD1, has no DNA check behind it. TRBV21-1 is shown as a pseudogene. This CDR3 has 15 residues. The CDR3, as DNA: TGTGCCAGCAGCACCCAGGGACAGAACACCGGGGAGCTGTTTTTT. This translates into CASSTQGQNTGELFF.

The rearrangement joins TRBV5-1 to TRBJ2-7; 13 bases are a match to TRBD2. Trimming took 4 bases from V and 5 from J; bases not matched to a gene: 12. Looked up from germline, CDR1 is SGHRS and CDR2 is YFSETQ. This CDR3 is built from 17 residues. The CDR3 loop reads CASSRFRTSGSEHEQYF. Here the CDR3 DNA reads TGCGCCAGCAGCAGATTCCGGACTAGCGGGAGTGAACACGAGCAGTACTTC.

This clone is classed as medium-sized. CDR3 in amino acids: CASSPEAGEQYF. In nucleotides, the CDR3 is TGTGCCAGCTCACCAGAGGCGGGGGAGCAGTACTTC. The V call is TRBV18, the J call TRBJ2-7, with a possible D match to TRBD2 (6 bases). Trimming took off 2 bases at V and 7 bases at J, with 9 bases between the two ends. Germline values: CDR1 KGHSH, CDR2 LQKENI. This CDR3 comprises 12 residues.

The chain links TRBV21-1 to TRBJ1-4; TRBD1 was called by the table and not checked on the DNA. TRBV21-1 is designated a pseudogene. The CDR3 is made up of 18 amino acids. The CDR3 loop reads CASSTTGTGQGGGEKLFF. CDR3 sequence (DNA): TGTGCCAGCAGCACTACCGGGACAGGGCAGGGGGGTGGTGAAAAACTGTTTTTT.

The chain is built from TRBV9 and TRBJ2-2; 9 bases match TRBD1. The J segment lost 2 bases and the V segment lost 4 bases, leaving 9 bases of the junction unmatched. The CDR3 covers 17 residues. CDR1 is SGDLS, CDR2 YYNGEE, per germline. The CDR3 DNA reads TGTGCCAGCAGCTTGACGGGACAGGGCTTCAACACCGGGGAGCTGTTTTTT. Its protein is CASSLTGQGFNTGELFF.